These 31 T cell receptor beta chains share one sample of origin, sequenced in a study of shared clonotypes between healthy human individuals. The assay was immunoSEQ multiplex PCR, and TCRdb's table has in-frame clones only and misses some. Altogether hundreds of thousands of clones are present, roughly 77% being singletons, with the ten largest covering less than 15%. Material for sequencing was PBMCs. The receptors here all came from a woman in her thirties or forties in good health. Some clones in this sample may be carry-over from other donors' samples.

V and J are TRBV6-1 and TRBJ2-1, with 13 bases identical to TRBD2. Germline V CDR1 and CDR2: MNHNS, SASEGT. V shed 6 bases and J 4 bases; nucleotides not matched to a gene: 0. The CDR3 loop spans 14 amino acids. CDR3 protein: CASRTSGGYNEQFF. The DNA of the CDR3 is TGTGCCAGCAGGACTAGCGGGGGGTACAATGAGCAGTTCTTC.

With respect to this clone: The sample holds other DNA sequences that translate to the same CDR3. This chain links TRBV7-6 with TRBJ2-5; perhaps TRBD2 as D (6 bases). The CDR3 sequence is 14 residues long. Trimming pared 1 base from V and 2 bases from J, leaving 8 bases between. Looked up from germline, CDR1 is SGHVS and CDR2 is FNYEAQ. The CDR3 DNA reads TGTGCCAGCAGCTTAGGGACTACTCAAGAGACCCAGTACTTC. This codes for CASSLGTTQETQYF.

This rearrangement joins TRBV27 to TRBJ2-3; 9 nucleotides line up with TRBD2. Germline V gene sequence: CDR1 MNHEY, CDR2 SMNVEV (reference sequence). V shed 3 bases, J shed 0 bases, and the junction held 4 bases outside the gene matches. CDR3 length: 16 residues. The CDR3 DNA follows: TGTGCCAGCAGTTTCGGAGCGGGAGGTAGCACAGATACGCAGTATTTT. Its translation is CASSFGAGGSTDTQYF.

This clone was detected once. The chain recombines TRBV4-1 with TRBJ1-5; D is perhaps TRBD1 (6 bases). Germline CDR1 is MGHRA and CDR2 is YSYEKL. CDR3 length: 16 amino acids. V was shortened by 4 bases and J by 5 bases, with 18 bases between the two germline ends. CDR3 in DNA: TGCGCCAGCAGCCTTACGGACAGCTTAAACCATCAGCCCCAGCATTTT. Amino acids: CASSLTDSLNHQPQHF.

The chain is built from TRBV28 and TRBJ2-7, with 14 bases fitting TRBD2. This CDR3 region has 15 residues. Germline V gene sequence: CDR1 MDHEN, CDR2 SYDVKM. J was trimmed by 4 bases and V by 6 bases; bases with no gene match: 5. CDR3 coding DNA: TGTGCCAGCAGATTGGGACTAGCGGGAGCTTACGAGCAGTACTTC. The encoded protein is CASRLGLAGAYEQYF.

The rearrangement joins TRBV6-6 to TRBJ2-7; D perhaps matches TRBD1 (6 bases). The V end lost 6 bases, the J end lost 7 bases, and 22 bases lay between the germline ends. The germline V gene encodes CDR1 MNHNY and CDR2 SVGAGI (reference sequence). There are 15 residues in the CDR3. The CDR3 region has the DNA TGTGCCAGCAGAAGTTTTACGCACAGGGTGGGGGAGCAGTACTTC. This encodes CASRSFTHRVGEQYF.

The chain uses TRBV7-2 and TRBJ2-6; D unclear. This CDR3 contains 16 residues. With 3 bases removed from V and 0 bases from J, the gap between germline ends came to 9 bases. Germline CDR1 is SGHTA and CDR2 is FQGNSA. The CDR3 coding sequence is TGTGCCAGCAGCTTGTCTTTGATCTCTGGGGCCAACGTCCTGACTTTC. Translated, it gives CASSLSLISGANVLTF.

The chain recombines TRBV28 with TRBJ2-7, with 8 bases matching TRBD1. The V and J ends lost 4 bases and 4 bases, in that order; junction bases with no gene match: 9. The CDR3 covers 15 residues. Germline V gene data show CDR1 as MDHEN and CDR2 as SYDVKM. The CDR3 DNA follows: TGTGCCAGCAGTTCTGTCGGACAGGGAAATTACGAGCAGTACTTC. This encodes CASSSVGQGNYEQYF. The entire variable domain, with the rest obtained from reference TRBV28 and TRBJ2-7, is as follows: DVKVTQSSRYLVKRTGEKVFLECVQDMDHENMFWYRQDPGLGLRLIYFSYDVKMKEKGDIPEGYSVSREKKERFSLILESASTNQTSMYLCASSSVGQGNYEQYFGPGTRLTVT.

The chain joins TRBV28 to TRBJ2-2; 7 nucleotides align to TRBD2. The junction had 5 bases not matched to a gene; V was cut back by 3 bases and J by 4 bases. Germline V lookup: CDR1 MDHEN, CDR2 SYDVKM. There are 15 residues in the CDR3. In DNA form, the CDR3 reads TGTGCCAGCAGTTTGGGGGGAGGGCCCACCGGGGAGCTGTTTTTT. Translated: CASSLGGGPTGELFF.

This clone showed up just once. The chain uses TRBV5-1 and TRBJ2-2; D tentatively fits TRBD1 or TRBD2 (5 bases each). V was cut by 4 bases and J by 0 bases, with 10 bases left in between. Germline loops: CDR1 SGHRS, CDR2 YFSETQ. This CDR3 comprises 15 residues. The CDR3 nucleotides are TGCGCCAGCAGCCCCGGGGCTTCGAACACCGGGGAGCTGTTTTTT. This translates into CASSPGASNTGELFF. The whole variable domain, remainder taken from reference TRBV5-1 and TRBJ2-2, is KAGVTQTPRYLIKTRGQQVTLSCSPISGHRSVSWYQQTPGQGLQFLFEYFSETQRNKGNFPGRFSGRQFSNSRSEMNVSTLELGDSALYLCASSPGASNTGELFFGEGSRLTVL.

J is TRBJ2-1 and V is TRBV19; 11 nucleotides line up with TRBD2. There are 15 residues in the CDR3. V trimming: 3 bases; J trimming: 7 bases; junction bases outside the gene matches: 5. Germline CDR1 is LNHDA and CDR2 is SQIVND (reference sequence). CDR3 nucleotides: TGTGCCAGTAGTATGGGGGTAGCGGGAGGGAATGAGCAGTTCTTC. Translated, it gives CASSMGVAGGNEQFF.

This chain joins TRBV7-6 and TRBJ2-7; D ambiguous. V gave up 0 bases and J gave up 7 bases, with 10 bases separating them. Germline V gene data show CDR1 as SGHVS and CDR2 as FNYEAQ. CDR3 length: 13 amino acids. The CDR3 loop reads CASSLAMSGEQYF. CDR3 sequence (DNA): TGTGCCAGCAGCTTAGCAATGTCCGGGGAGCAGTACTTC.

The chain uses TRBV2 and TRBJ2-5; D possibly corresponds to TRBD2 (5 bases). The germline V gene has CDR1 SNHLY and CDR2 FYNNEI. The CDR3 consists of 14 residues. Between the trimmed V and J ends, which lost 0 bases and 5 bases, there was a span of 10 bases. For the CDR3, the DNA is TGTGCCAGCAGTGAAGCGAAGAGGGCGGAGACCCAGTACTTC. Translation: CASSEAKRAETQYF.

The genes are TRBV5-1 and TRBJ1-1, with D possibly matching TRBD1 (6 bases). Germline V CDR1 and CDR2: SGHRS, YFSETQ. V shed 1 base and J shed 6 bases, with 16 bases lying between them. The CDR3 is 15 amino acids. CDR3: CASSLTGPAGAEAFF. CDR3 DNA sequence: TGCGCCAGCAGCTTGACAGGGCCCGCAGGGGCTGAAGCTTTCTTT.

V and J are TRBV5-6 and TRBJ2-3, with TRBD2 matching over 9 bases. V was clipped by 4 bases and J by 0 bases; unmatched bases: 3. The CDR3 has 15 amino acids. Germline V gives CDR1 SGHDT, CDR2 YYEEEE. The DNA of the CDR3 is TGTGCCAGCAGCCCCACTAGCGGGAGCACAGATACGCAGTATTTT. It translates to CASSPTSGSTDTQYF.

The V call is TRBV30, the J call TRBJ2-1, with D perhaps matching TRBD2 (5 bases). V was cut by 4 bases and J by 7 bases, with 20 bases left in between. The CDR3 extends over 15 amino acids. In germline, CDR1 is GTSNPN, CDR2 SVGIG (reference sequence). In DNA form, the CDR3 reads TGTGCCTGGAATCGCGACCGGAGGCCGTCTAATGAGCAGTTCTTC. Protein product: CAWNRDRRPSNEQFF.

The chain has TRBV21-1 and TRBJ1-2; the DNA was not compared with TRBD1, the D call given in the table. TRBV21-1 is given as a pseudogene. There are 14 residues in the CDR3. CDR3 sequence: CASSKEGTGMRYTF. The CDR3, as DNA: TGTGCCAGCAGCAAAGAGGGGACAGGGATGCGCTACACCTTC.

The V call is TRBV7-9, the J call TRBJ2-7; perhaps TRBD2 as D (6 bases). The CDR3 length is 15 residues. Trimming took off 5 bases at V and 3 bases at J, with 17 bases between the two ends. Germline-derived CDR1 and CDR2 are SEHNR and FQNEAQ (reference sequence). This chain's CDR3 is CASSPLVGGDYEQYF. The CDR3 nucleotides are TGTGCCAGCAGCCCGTTGGTGGGAGGCGACTACGAGCAGTACTTC.

This chain uses TRBV5-8 with TRBJ2-7, with 7 bases that match TRBD1. CDR1 and CDR2 from the germline V gene are SGHTS and YDEGEE. The ends lost 4 bases at V and 2 bases at J; junction bases unmatched: 3. CDR3 length equals 13 residues. The CDR3 sequence: CASSRDSPYEQYF. The DNA for the CDR3 is TGTGCCAGCAGCAGGGACAGCCCCTACGAGCAGTACTTC.

This clone was seen a few times. The V and J genes are TRBV28 and TRBJ2-7, with D possibly matching TRBD1 (5 bases). The CDR3 sequence is 16 residues long. Germline V lookup: CDR1 MDHEN, CDR2 SYDVKM. V was pared by 2 bases and J by 1 base, with 15 bases between. The CDR3: CASSLKFIDSSYEQYF. CDR3 DNA: TGTGCCAGCAGTTTAAAGTTTATCGACAGTTCCTACGAGCAGTACTTC.

The J gene is TRBJ2-7, the V gene TRBV7-8; tentative D call: TRBD2 (7 bases). The germline CDR1 and CDR2 sequences are SGHVS and FQNEAQ. V was cut by 7 bases and J by 4 bases, with 20 bases left in between. The CDR3 extends over 15 amino acids. The CDR3 nucleotides read TGTGCCAGCACCTCCTTGGAGGGGGGGTGGTACGAGCAGTACTTC. Encoded protein: CASTSLEGGWYEQYF.

The chain is built from TRBV28 and TRBJ1-5; 9 bases are a match to TRBD1. CDR3 size: 19 residues. Germline CDR1 reads MDHEN; CDR2 reads SYDVKM. The V segment lost 1 base and the J segment 2 bases; nucleotides outside the gene matches: 12. The CDR3 nucleotides read TGTGCCAGCAGTTTATTCACGGGACAGGGTAAGGCTGGCAATCAGCCCCAGCATTTT. This codes for CASSLFTGQGKAGNQPQHF.

This clone was detected ten times or more. The CDR3 loop reads CASSLRGGGGTDTQYF. In DNA form, the CDR3 reads TGTGCCAGCAGCTTACGCGGCGGGGGGGGGACAGATACGCAGTATTTT. The chain is built from TRBV7-2 and TRBJ2-3; 9 nucleotides agree with TRBD2. The CDR3 covers 16 residues. Germline V lookup: CDR1 SGHTA, CDR2 FQGNSA. J was trimmed by 3 bases and V by 2 bases; bases with no gene match: 6.

The rearrangement uses TRBV5-5 and TRBJ1-2, with D tentatively TRBD1 (5 bases). The germline gives CDR1 SGHKS, CDR2 YYEKEE (reference sequence). V lost 4 bases to trimming and J lost 4 bases, with 14 bases between them. The CDR3 is 14 residues long. DNA of the CDR3: TGTGCCAGCAGCCTCCCCGGACAACCCTATGGCTACACCTTC. Amino acid sequence: CASSLPGQPYGYTF.

The rearrangement joins TRBV6-6 to TRBJ1-1; D possibly corresponds to TRBD1 (6 bases). Per germline, CDR1 MNHNY and CDR2 SVGAGI (reference sequence). CDR3 length equals 13 residues. The V gene lost 8 bases and the J gene lost 0 bases, with 10 bases spanning the gap. The CDR3 is CASYRDLNTEAFF. DNA for the CDR3: TGTGCCAGCTACAGGGACCTGAACACTGAAGCTTTCTTT.

V and J are TRBV7-3 and TRBJ2-7; 12 bases align to TRBD1. The CDR3 consists of 16 residues. After removal of 4 bases from V and 5 bases from J, the junction contained 9 bases not matched to a gene. In germline, CDR1 is SGHTA, CDR2 FQGTGA. The CDR3 protein is CASSSGWGQGADEQYF. CDR3 nucleotide sequence: TGTGCCAGCAGCTCGGGTTGGGGACAGGGGGCGGACGAGCAGTACTTC.

V gene TRBV6-6 combines with J gene TRBJ1-1; D uncertain. Germline V lookup: CDR1 MNHNY, CDR2 SVGAGI (reference sequence). Trimming took 2 bases from V and 0 from J, leaving 4 bases between them. The CDR3 runs 13 residues. The CDR3 here is CASSYGMNTEAFF. The DNA for the CDR3 is TGTGCCAGCAGTTACGGAATGAACACTGAAGCTTTCTTT.

The table lists this clone with a few counts. CDR3 amino acids: CASSPARGQYF. CDR3 in DNA: TGTGCCAGCAGCCCAGCACGCGGGCAGTACTTC. V usage is TRBV7-8 and J usage is TRBJ2-7, with D hard to call. CDR3 length: 11 amino acids. Trimming took 5 bases from V and 9 from J, leaving 11 bases between them. The V gene's germline CDR1 is SGHVS and CDR2 FQNEAQ.

This clone showed up just a few times. The J gene is TRBJ2-7, the V gene TRBV4-1, with D perhaps TRBD1 (5 bases). This CDR3 spans 16 amino acids. Trimming shortened V by 1 base and J by 7 bases, and 20 bases separated the two germline ends. Germline CDR1 MGHRA, CDR2 YSYEKL. As DNA, the CDR3 is TGCGCCAGCAGCCAAGGGCAGGCACAGGTCTCTGGGGAGCAGTACTTC. Translating gives CASSQGQAQVSGEQYF.

The CDR3 DNA sequence: TGTGCCAGCAGCTTACAAAGCGGGAGGAAAGACAATGAGCAGTTCTTC. It is translated as CASSLQSGRKDNEQFF. The chain employs TRBV7-2 and TRBJ2-1; TRBD2 aligns across 9 bases. This CDR3 is built from 16 residues. V trimming: 2 bases; J trimming: 5 bases; junction bases outside the gene matches: 7. Germline CDR1 reads SGHTA; CDR2 reads FQGNSA.

This clone was counted only a few times. The V and J genes are TRBV4-2 and TRBJ2-5; 7 bases match TRBD2. This CDR3 is built from 14 residues. In germline, CDR1 is LGHNA, CDR2 YNFKEQ. V lost 5 bases and J lost 2; bases outside the gene matches: 5. The CDR3 nucleotides read TGTGCCAGCAGCGGGCTAGCGGATCAAGAGACCCAGTACTTC. The encoded protein is CASSGLADQETQYF.